This is a list of T cell receptor beta chains from one sample in a study of blood T cell repertoires in COVID-19. The method was immunoSEQ multiplex PCR; TCRdb's version includes in-frame clones alone and lacks a portion of them. The table has hundreds of thousands of clones, more than 85% seen once. The sequenced sample was PBMCs or T cells enriched from blood (not recorded which). Every receptor here comes from a woman younger than 45 who had recovered from COVID-19. Each CDR3 is given with its conserved first and last residue. The order of the fields is D gene, CDR3 length, J gene, clone size, V gene, CDR3 protein, CDR3 DNA. The D gene is left open where the match is weak. The size entry is marked missing in some rows and otherwise reads once, few, many or a size class.

>-|13|TRBJ1-4|-|TRBV28
CASSTHRSEKLFF
TGTGCCAGCAGTACACACAGGAGTGAAAAACTGTTTTTT
>TRBD1|14|TRBJ1-1|-|TRBV5-1
CASSLDRGNTEAFF
TGCGCCAGCAGCTTAGACAGGGGAAATACTGAAGCTTTCTTT
>TRBD1|16|TRBJ2-6|-|TRBV5-8
CASSWGQTSGANVLTF
TGTGCCAGCAGCTGGGGACAGACCTCTGGGGCCAACGTCCTGACTTTC
>TRBD1|15|TRBJ2-2|-|TRBV28
CASSQPRTGTGELFF
TGTGCCAGCAGTCAACCTCGGACAGGGACCGGGGAGCTGTTTTTT
>TRBD1|15|TRBJ2-1|few|TRBV2
CASTTGQGGYNEQFF
TGTGCCAGCACCACTGGACAGGGAGGCTACAATGAGCAGTTCTTC
>TRBD1|16|TRBJ2-4|-|TRBV3-1/TRBV3-2
CASSQTGGLTKNIQYF
TGTGCCAGCAGCCAGACAGGGGGCCTCACCAAAAACATTCAGTACTTC
>-|14|TRBJ1-2|-|TRBV7-2
CASSSPGTPYGYTF
TGTGCCAGCAGCTCCCCCGGGACACCGTATGGCTACACCTTC
>TRBD1|17|TRBJ1-4|-|TRBV12-5
CASGLTLGQGVGEKLFF
TGTGCTAGTGGTTTGACCCTTGGACAGGGTGTTGGTGAAAAACTGTTTTTT
>TRBD2|14|TRBJ2-7|-|TRBV6-5
CASRSAGGSYEQYF
TGTGCCAGCAGATCGGCGGGGGGGTCCTACGAGCAGTACTTC
>-|18|TRBJ1-2|-|TRBV30
CAWSVGAGARGDNYGYTF
TGTGCCTGGAGTGTAGGGGCAGGGGCCAGGGGCGACAACTATGGCTACACCTTC